This section outlines one T cell receptor beta chain sequence together with its context. This entry comes from a study of OX40 agonist ivuxolimab in advanced cancers. Sequenced by immunoSEQ multiplex PCR; TCRdb stores in-frame clones only, minus some. This sample has tens of thousands of clones, with about 93% found just once. This CDR3 has 14 residues. V dropped 3 bases and J dropped 3 bases, with 12 bases sitting between them. Germline-derived CDR1 and CDR2 are SEHNR and FQNEAQ (reference sequence). The sequence was collected from an adult with an advanced solid tumor such as melanoma, head and neck, liver or kidney cancer. The starting material was CD4+ or CD8+ T cells sorted from blood, obtained in a trial of the OX40 agonist ivuxolimab. This chain joins TRBV7-9 and TRBJ2-7; D possibly corresponds to TRBD2 (6 bases). CDR3 amino acids: CASSFGRDLYEQYF. DNA for the CDR3: TGTGCCAGCAGCTTTGGGCGGGACCTCTACGAGCAGTACTTC.